The text below deals with one T cell receptor (beta chain). The sample originates from a study of blood T cell repertoires in COVID-19. Study as a whole: COVID-19 samples from acute and convalescent phases originated in the United States, Italy and Spain.

Sequenced by immunoSEQ multiplex PCR; TCRdb stores in-frame clones only, minus some. The table lists about 270,000 clones, approximately 89% of them singletons. Grouping used clinical history reported by participants in a survey and questionnaire. Recovered Cohort 3 donors showed two negative PCRs, clearance, or symptom resolution. V lost 8 bases to trimming and J lost 4 bases; unmatched junction nucleotides: 7. CDR3 length equals 14 residues. Germline loops: CDR1 LNHNV, CDR2 YYDKDF (reference sequence). The genes are TRBV15 and TRBJ1-1; 10 positions agree with TRBD1. The sequence was collected from an older woman who had recovered from COVID-19. Sequencing input: PBMCs or T cells enriched from blood (not recorded which). CDR3: CATDKGQGSTEAFF. DNA of the CDR3: TGTGCCACCGATAAGGGACAGGGGAGCACTGAAGCTTTCTTT.